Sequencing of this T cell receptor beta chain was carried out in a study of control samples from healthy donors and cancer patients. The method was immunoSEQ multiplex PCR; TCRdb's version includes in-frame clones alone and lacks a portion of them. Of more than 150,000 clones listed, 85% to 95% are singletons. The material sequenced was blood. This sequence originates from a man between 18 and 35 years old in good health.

CDR3 coding DNA: TGTGCCAGCAGCCAAGAAAGTCCAGATACGCAGTATTTT. Translation: CASSQESPDTQYF. This rearrangement joins TRBV3-1 (or the pseudogene TRBV3-2) to TRBJ2-3, with D unclear. Trimming took off 0 bases at V and 4 bases at J, with 5 bases between the two ends. Germline V gene data show CDR1 as LGHDT and CDR2 as YNNKEL (reference sequence). The CDR3 sequence is 13 residues long.